These 19 T cell receptor beta chains were sequenced from one sample in a study of shared clonotypes between healthy human individuals. Sequencing used immunoSEQ multiplex PCR; TCRdb keeps in-frame clones, though not all of them. The profile shows over a million clones, roughly 96% of them singletons. The specimen sequenced was naive CD4+ T cells sorted from blood. This sample's subset: CD45RA+ positively selected. The source of these receptors is a young man in good health.

The chain carries TRBV5-4 and TRBJ2-7; D gene uncertain. CDR3 length: 14 amino acids. Germline V gene data show CDR1 as SGHNT and CDR2 as YYREEE (reference sequence). Trimming stripped 1 base from V and 2 bases from J, with 10 bases between. CDR3 in amino acids: CASSLKQQTYEQYF. The CDR3 nucleotides are TGTGCCAGCAGCTTGAAACAGCAAACCTACGAGCAGTACTTC.

As for this clone: This specimen includes other DNA sequences encoding the same CDR3. V usage is TRBV18 and J usage is TRBJ2-1, with 10 nucleotides matching TRBD1. This CDR3 is built from 16 residues. The germline V gene has CDR1 KGHSH and CDR2 LQKENI. J gave up 4 bases and V 3 bases, and 6 bases lay outside the gene matches. CDR3 nucleotides: TGTGCCAGCTCACCGAGATCGGGACAGGGGTACAATGAGCAGTTCTTC. Encoded protein: CASSPRSGQGYNEQFF.

To note about this clone: Other DNA sequences in the sample encode the same CDR3. The chain employs TRBV28 and TRBJ2-7; 10 bases are a match to TRBD1. Germline lookup yields CDR1 MDHEN and CDR2 SYDVKM. CDR3 length equals 14 residues. Trimming cost V 5 bases and J 2 bases; bases outside gene matches: 3. Written as DNA, the CDR3 is TGTGCCAGCAGTCCAGGGACAGGGGCCTACGAGCAGTACTTC. It yields the protein CASSPGTGAYEQYF.

The J gene is TRBJ1-5, the V gene TRBV7-9, with a weak D call TRBD1 (5 bases). There are 14 residues in the CDR3. Per germline, CDR1 SEHNR and CDR2 FQNEAQ (reference sequence). The V end lost 5 bases, the J end lost 5 bases, and 13 bases lay between the germline ends. CDR3: CASSPGNSHQPQHF. The CDR3, as DNA: TGTGCCAGCAGCCCAGGGAACAGTCATCAGCCCCAGCATTTT.

The chain has TRBV5-1 and TRBJ1-5; D not certain. Trimming left V 2 bases short and J 0 bases short, with 27 bases between. The CDR3 totals 21 residues. CDR1 is SGHRS and CDR2 is YFSETQ in the germline V gene. CDR3 loop: CASSFRLDGRAGENSNQPQHF. DNA for the CDR3: TGCGCCAGCAGCTTCCGGCTTGATGGGAGGGCAGGCGAAAATAGCAATCAGCCCCAGCATTTT.

The V gene is TRBV19, the J gene TRBJ2-1; 13 positions match TRBD2. CDR1 is LNHDA, CDR2 SQIVND, per germline (reference sequence). The trim removed 5 bases at V and 9 bases at J, leaving 10 bases unmatched. This CDR3 is 16 amino acids long. The CDR3 DNA reads as TGTGCCAGTAGTGTAATGCCGGGACTAGCGGGATTTGAGCAGTTCTTC. Its translation: CASSVMPGLAGFEQFF.

The chain couples TRBV7-8 to TRBJ1-5, with TRBD1 identical over 7 bases. Losses at the gene ends were 5 bases for V and 3 bases for J; bases not matched to a gene: 4. The CDR3 has 14 residues. CDR1 is SGHVS, CDR2 FQNEAQ, per germline. The CDR3 nucleotides are TGTGCCAGCAGCCAAACAGGGGTCAATCAGCCCCAGCATTTT. As protein: CASSQTGVNQPQHF.

This rearrangement joins TRBV27 to TRBJ2-5; D is possibly TRBD1 or TRBD2 (5 bases each). The germline CDR1 and CDR2 sequences are MNHEY and SMNVEV (reference sequence). CDR3 length: 14 amino acids. Between the trimmed V and J ends, which lost 4 bases and 5 bases, there was a span of 14 bases. CDR3 nucleotides: TGTGCCAGCAGTTCTTGGACTGGGACGGAGACCCAGTACTTC. The encoded protein is CASSSWTGTETQYF.

This chain joins TRBV5-8 and TRBJ2-7; 11 positions agree with TRBD2. The CDR3 is 14 amino acids. CDR1 and CDR2 from the germline V gene are SGHTS and YDEGEE. V lost 4 bases, J lost 3 bases, and 3 bases stayed unmatched. The CDR3: CASSTSGRNYEQYF. In nucleotides, the CDR3 is TGTGCCAGCAGCACTAGCGGGAGAAACTACGAGCAGTACTTC. The full variable domain, completed using reference TRBV5-8 and TRBJ2-7, is EAGVTQSPTHLIKTRGQQATLRCSPISGHTSVYWYQQALGLGLQFLLWYDEGEERNRGNFPPRFSGRQFPNYSSELNVNALELEDSALYLCASSTSGRNYEQYFGPGTRLTVT.

The chain couples TRBV5-4 to TRBJ1-5, with D perhaps TRBD1 (6 bases). This CDR3 contains 16 residues. Per the germline V gene, CDR1 is SGHNT and CDR2 is YYREEE (reference sequence). Trimming removed 0 bases at V and 7 bases at J, with 17 bases between. The CDR3 DNA reads TGTGCCAGCAGCTTGGGACCCACAGGGACTGGCCAGCCCCAGCATTTT. Translating gives CASSLGPTGTGQPQHF.

The rearrangement joins TRBV11-2 to TRBJ1-3, with D hard to call. The CDR3 consists of 14 residues. V was cut by 4 bases and J by 10 bases, with 17 bases left in between. Germline lookup yields CDR1 SGHAT and CDR2 FQNNGV. CDR3 nucleotide sequence: TGTGCCAGCAGCTCGAGCCGGGGTGGTATGACCATATATTTT. It specifies CASSSSRGGMTIYF.

This clone was detected once. The chain couples TRBV28 to TRBJ2-7; D not certain. CDR1 is MDHEN and CDR2 is SYDVKM in the germline V gene. This CDR3 spans 12 amino acids. Trimming cost V 3 bases and J 3 bases, with 6 bases left between them. The DNA of the CDR3 is TGTGCCAGCAGTTTTACGGGCTACGAGCAGTACTTC. It codes for CASSFTGYEQYF.

The chain is built from TRBV5-5 and TRBJ1-2; 8 nucleotides match TRBD1. CDR1 is SGHKS, CDR2 YYEKEE, per germline (reference sequence). CDR3 size: 14 residues. V trimming: 4 bases; J trimming: 1 base; junction bases outside the gene matches: 3. The CDR3: CASSRTGFNYGYTF. The CDR3 DNA reads as TGTGCCAGCAGCAGGACAGGGTTTAACTATGGCTACACCTTC. The whole variable domain, filled in from reference TRBV5-5 and TRBJ1-2, reads DAGVTQSPTHLIKTRGQQVTLRCSPISGHKSVSWYQQVLGQGPQFIFQYYEKEERGRGNFPDRFSARQFPNYSSELNVNALLLGDSALYLCASSRTGFNYGYTFGSGTRLTVV.

This rearrangement joins TRBV5-1 to TRBJ2-5, with a weak D call TRBD2 (5 bases). Germline V CDR1 and CDR2: SGHRS, YFSETQ. CDR3 length equals 15 residues. Trimming pared 0 bases from V and 4 bases from J, leaving 13 bases between. The CDR3 bases are TGCGCCAGCAGCTTGGATGTTGACCGGGGAGAGACCCAGTACTTC. Translated: CASSLDVDRGETQYF.

The chain uses TRBV5-1 and TRBJ2-7, with D perhaps TRBD1 (6 bases). V lost 2 bases and J lost 2, with 20 bases in between. The germline gives CDR1 SGHRS, CDR2 YFSETQ. The CDR3 has 17 amino acids. The CDR3 bases are TGCGCCAGCAGCTTATTCGGCACGGACAGCAGCGCCTACGAGCAGTACTTC. It is translated as CASSLFGTDSSAYEQYF.

The chain recombines TRBV5-1 with TRBJ1-1; D not certain. CDR1 and CDR2 from the germline V gene are SGHRS and YFSETQ. Trimming left V 0 bases short and J 8 bases short, with 11 bases between. The CDR3 sequence is 13 residues long. CDR3 protein: CASSLDRVGEAFF. DNA of the CDR3: TGCGCCAGCAGCTTGGATAGGGTCGGGGAAGCTTTCTTT.

The chain links TRBV19 to TRBJ1-5; tentative D call: TRBD1 (6 bases). The CDR3 loop spans 13 amino acids. Trimming stripped 6 bases from V and 6 bases from J, with 12 bases between. From germline, CDR1 is LNHDA and CDR2 SQIVND (reference sequence). The CDR3 here is CASSVDRIQPQHF. The CDR3 region has the DNA TGTGCCAGTAGCGTGGACAGAATTCAGCCCCAGCATTTT.

This chain connects TRBV7-6 to TRBJ2-6; D may be TRBD1 (6 bases). Trimming removed 4 bases at V and 0 bases at J, with 16 bases between. The CDR3 length is 18 residues. The V gene's germline CDR1 is SGHVS and CDR2 FNYEAQ. CDR3: CASSSSDRPFSGANVLTF. CDR3 DNA: TGTGCCAGCAGCTCTTCCGACAGGCCGTTCTCTGGGGCCAACGTCCTGACTTTC.

The gene calls are TRBV7-9 and TRBJ2-3; tentatively, D is TRBD1 or TRBD2 (5 bases each). The CDR3 covers 19 residues. The germline V gene has CDR1 SEHNR and CDR2 FQNEAQ (reference sequence). V dropped 4 bases and J dropped 1 base, with 24 bases sitting between them. CDR3 region: CASSSDPRGPGRGTDTQYF. In DNA form, the CDR3 reads TGTGCCAGCAGCTCCGACCCTCGGGGCCCGGGACGAGGCACAGATACGCAGTATTTT.